One and the same sample provided the 29 T cell receptor beta chains below, sequenced in a study of spatial heterogeneity in lung cancer (dated by TCRdb to the late 2010s). Broader findings and caveats from the paper: The tumor nonsynonymous mutation count correlated with the number of expanded intratumoral alpha and beta TCRs.

Per the publication, the time point label means: sample taken at primary tumor resection. Library prep was done by 5' RACE. The sequencer listed for this sample is NextSeq 500. TCRdb cleaned the public reads at Q25 with fastp, built clones with MiXCR and kept in-frame beta chains. Rows matching on CDR3 protein sequence are summarized as one entry with the most common DNA and genes. The sample has 1,500 to 2,000 distinct CDR3 sequences on record, approximately 8.2% of them singletons. Of the sample, roughly 20% is held by the ten largest clones. Antigens of these TCRs are unknown. The sample here was lung tumor tissue, taken at surgery. The source is a male donor with early-stage non-small cell lung cancer.

This clonotype is deemed medium-sized (0.01 to 0.1%). The CDR3 region is CSAGARGGSEAFF. The DNA of the CDR3 is TGCAGTGCTGGAGCCCGGGGAGGCTCTGAAGCTTTCTTT. The chain carries TRBV20-1 and TRBJ1-1; D not resolved. The CDR3 is made up of 13 amino acids. V was pared by 5 bases and J by 6 bases, with 16 bases between. Germline CDR1 DFQATT, CDR2 SNEGSKA (reference sequence).

This clonotype was counted only a few times. The V gene is TRBV29-1, the J gene TRBJ2-2, with a tentative D call TRBD1 (6 bases). The V end lost 6 bases, the J end lost 2 bases, and 13 bases lay between the germline ends. The CDR3 is made up of 14 amino acids. Germline V lookup: CDR1 SQVTM, CDR2 ANQGSEA. CDR3 in DNA: TGCAGCGTCCAAGACAGGAGCAACACCGGGGAGCTGTTTTTT. Protein: CSVQDRSNTGELFF.

This clonotype was recorded once. The rearrangement joins TRBV12-3 or TRBV12-4 to TRBJ1-2; D unclear. Between the trimmed V and J ends, which lost 2 bases and 7 bases, there was a span of 11 bases. This CDR3 contains 13 residues. CDR3 residues: CASSLPASGGYTF. CDR3 in DNA: TGTGCCAGCAGTTTACCCGCGTCGGGTGGCTACACCTTC.

By sample share, this clonotype is medium-sized. The rearrangement links TRBV5-1 to TRBJ2-3, with a tentative D call TRBD1 (5 bases). The germline V and J ends were trimmed by 0 bases and 0 bases, with 14 bases remaining between them. Germline CDR1 is SGHRS and CDR2 is YFSETQ. CDR3 length: 17 amino acids. CDR3 region: CASSLAQGKPSTDTQYF. In nucleotides, the CDR3 is TGCGCCAGCAGCTTGGCGCAGGGAAAACCTAGCACAGATACGCAGTATTTT.

In its sample, this clonotype is medium-sized (0.01 to 0.1%). V usage is TRBV4-1 and J usage is TRBJ1-2; 10 bases map to TRBD1. V was clipped by 2 bases and J by 2 bases; unmatched bases: 5. The CDR3 spans 16 residues. Per the germline V gene, CDR1 is MGHRA and CDR2 is YSYEKL. CDR3 sequence reads: CASSQFGTGANYGYTF. The CDR3 DNA reads TGCGCCAGCAGCCAATTTGGGACAGGGGCGAACTATGGCTACACCTTC.

The genes are TRBV5-1 and TRBJ2-7; 8 nucleotides agree with TRBD1. The CDR3 runs to 14 residues. Germline V lookup: CDR1 SGHRS, CDR2 YFSETQ. J gave up 0 bases and V 5 bases, and 4 bases lay outside the gene matches. The CDR3 protein is CASSSTGDSYEQYF. CDR3 nucleotide sequence: TGCGCCAGCAGTTCGACAGGGGACTCCTACGAGCAGTACTTC.

This clonotype qualifies as medium-sized. This chain connects TRBV28 to TRBJ2-5; weak D call: TRBD1 (5 bases). The V gene's germline CDR1 is MDHEN and CDR2 SYDVKM. Trimming took off 6 bases at V and 2 bases at J, with 19 bases between the two ends. The CDR3 is 16 amino acids. The CDR3 DNA is TGTGCCAGCAGCCTAAGGGCAGGGCCGAGGCAAGAGACCCAGTACTTC. Its protein is CASSLRAGPRQETQYF.

This clonotype is categorized as medium-sized. The gene calls are TRBV20-1 and TRBJ1-2; D is undetermined. The V end was cut by 3 bases, the J end by 8 bases, with 19 bases between. CDR1 is DFQATT and CDR2 is SNEGSKA in the germline V gene (reference sequence). The CDR3 has 14 residues. CDR3 sequence: CSASVRRGPFGYTF. Here the CDR3 DNA reads TGCAGTGCTAGTGTCAGGAGAGGTCCCTTCGGCTACACCTTC.

This clonotype is judged medium-sized. The chain is built from TRBV5-1 and TRBJ2-5, with 10 bases identical to TRBD2. This CDR3 contains 15 residues. Germline V CDR1 and CDR2: SGHRS, YFSETQ. V lost 2 bases and J lost 2; bases outside the gene matches: 3. This CDR3 is CASSFSAGGQETQYF. CDR3 coding DNA: TGCGCCAGCAGCTTCTCAGCGGGGGGGCAAGAGACCCAGTACTTC.

By share, this clonotype counts as medium-sized. V and J are TRBV5-1 and TRBJ2-2; no clear D. CDR1 is SGHRS and CDR2 is YFSETQ in the germline V gene. V was trimmed by 0 bases and J by 3 bases, leaving 9 bases between them. The CDR3 is 15 residues long. The CDR3 loop reads CASSLADPYTGELFF. For the CDR3, the DNA is TGCGCCAGCAGCTTGGCGGATCCTTACACCGGGGAGCTGTTTTTT.

This clonotype qualifies as medium-sized (0.01 to 0.1%). CDR3 residues: CASTSGRRDQPQHF. The CDR3 coding sequence is TGTGCCAGTACCTCCGGAAGGAGAGATCAGCCCCAGCATTTT. The V gene is TRBV19, the J gene TRBJ1-5; D unresolved. CDR1 LNHDA and CDR2 SQIVND come from the germline V gene (reference sequence). CDR3 length: 14 residues. The V end lost 7 bases, the J end lost 5 bases, and 15 bases lay between the germline ends.

This clonotype counts as medium-sized (0.01 to 0.1%). The chain recombines TRBV7-9 with TRBJ1-1; D might be TRBD1 (6 bases). Germline V gene data show CDR1 as SEHNR and CDR2 as FQNEAQ (reference sequence). Deletions cut 5 bases from V and 0 bases from J, with 22 bases between. There are 18 residues in the CDR3. CDR3 loop: CASSRRGGARAMNTEAFF. In nucleotides, the CDR3 is TGTGCCAGCAGCCGTCGCGGGGGGGCGCGAGCTATGAACACTGAAGCTTTCTTT.

In its sample, this clonotype was seen many times. The V and J genes are TRBV20-1 and TRBJ2-1; D uncertain. The V gene lost 1 base and the J gene lost 8 bases, with 12 bases spanning the gap. Germline V gene sequence: CDR1 DFQATT, CDR2 SNEGSKA (reference sequence). This CDR3 is built from 13 residues. CDR3 DNA sequence: TGCAGTGCTAGAGGGTATGCGGCGGATGAGCAGTTCTTC. This codes for CSARGYAADEQFF.

This clonotype is medium-sized (0.01 to 0.1%) within its sample. This chain joins TRBV3-1 and TRBJ2-4, with 7 bases identical to TRBD1. Germline trimming cut 4 bases from V and 10 bases from J; bases unmatched to any gene: 4. The CDR3 has 12 amino acids. Per the germline V gene, CDR1 is LGHDT and CDR2 is YNNKEL (reference sequence). CDR3 nucleotides: TGTGCCAGCAGCCCGACAGGGCCAATTCAGTACTTC. Protein sequence: CASSPTGPIQYF.

V and J are TRBV29-1 and TRBJ2-3; 10 positions match TRBD1. The CDR3 length is 13 residues. The germline V gene encodes CDR1 SQVTM and CDR2 ANQGSEA. V dropped 7 bases and J dropped 4; count of bases not matched to a gene: 5. Here the CDR3 DNA reads TGCAGCGCTCAGGACAGGGGGTCAGATACGCAGTATTTT. Translation gives CSAQDRGSDTQYF.

In this sample, this clonotype is medium-sized. The V gene is TRBV18, the J gene TRBJ2-1; D ambiguous. Germline V CDR1 and CDR2: KGHSH, LQKENI. The CDR3 covers 15 residues. V lost 3 bases, J lost 9 bases, and 18 bases lay in between. CDR3 DNA: TGTGCCAGCTCACCTGTTGGAGCAAGTAGGAGTGAGCAGTTCTTC. Translated: CASSPVGASRSEQFF.

In its sample, this clonotype ranks as medium-sized (0.01 to 0.1%). The chain recombines TRBV2 with TRBJ1-1; 7 bases map to TRBD1. J lost 1 base, V lost 8 bases, and 7 bases had no gene match. CDR1 SNHLY and CDR2 FYNNEI come from the germline V gene. This CDR3 has 14 amino acids. CDR3 residues: CASGDREWNTEAFF. The CDR3 DNA reads TGTGCCAGCGGCGACAGGGAGTGGAACACTGAAGCTTTCTTT.

This clonotype rates as medium-sized (0.01 to 0.1%). This chain connects TRBV7-2 to TRBJ1-2; D unresolved. Trimming shortened V by 3 bases and J by 4 bases, and 6 bases separated the two germline ends. From germline, CDR1 is SGHTA and CDR2 FQGNSA. This CDR3 comprises 12 residues. The CDR3: CASSFNGYGYTF. Here the CDR3 DNA reads TGTGCCAGCAGCTTTAATGGCTATGGCTACACCTTC. The entire variable domain, with the rest obtained from reference TRBV7-2 and TRBJ1-2, is as follows: GAGVSQSPSNKVTEKGKDVELRCDPISGHTALYWYRQSLGQGLEFLIYFQGNSAPDKSGLPSDRFSAERTGGSVSTLTIQRTQQEDSAVYLCASSFNGYGYTFGSGTRLTVV.

This clonotype is judged medium-sized. The chain employs TRBV6-5 and TRBJ1-2, with D uncertain. The CDR3 length is 13 residues. In germline, CDR1 is MNHEY, CDR2 SVGAGI. The V and J ends lost 7 bases and 4 bases respectively, with 13 bases between them. The CDR3 loop reads CASTAGPIYGYTF. The CDR3 bases are TGTGCCAGCACCGCCGGGCCGATCTATGGCTACACCTTC.

This clonotype rates as medium-sized. The chain carries TRBV12-3 or TRBV12-4 and TRBJ1-5, with 8 positions matching TRBD1. The V and J ends lost 4 bases and 4 bases, in that order; junction bases with no gene match: 3. CDR3 length: 14 residues. CDR3 loop: CASSSTGANQPQHF. The CDR3 coding sequence is TGTGCCAGCAGTTCGACAGGGGCTAATCAGCCCCAGCATTTT.

This clonotype is termed medium-sized (0.01 to 0.1%). The chain recombines TRBV5-1 with TRBJ1-2; D is undetermined. Germline lookup yields CDR1 SGHRS and CDR2 YFSETQ. This CDR3 is built from 13 residues. The ends were cut back, 3 bases at V and 3 bases at J, with 9 bases in the middle. The CDR3 sequence is CASSYDGHYGYTF. The CDR3 DNA reads as TGCGCCAGCAGCTACGACGGACACTATGGCTACACCTTC.

Sample share makes this clonotype medium-sized (0.01 to 0.1%). The chain uses TRBV9 and TRBJ2-1; TRBD2 matches 8 bases. This CDR3 spans 16 amino acids. Germline lookup yields CDR1 SGDLS and CDR2 YYNGEE. With V trimmed by 0 bases and J by 7 bases, 9 bases remained unmatched. The CDR3 region is CASSVGGSGTWNEQFF. The CDR3 DNA reads TGTGCCAGCAGCGTAGGTGGTAGCGGGACTTGGAATGAGCAGTTCTTC.

This clonotype ranks as medium-sized (0.01 to 0.1%). The gene calls are TRBV6-2 or TRBV6-3 and TRBJ2-3; 7 nucleotides match TRBD2. Germline CDR1 and CDR2: MNHEY and SVGEGT. Germline trimming cut 2 bases from V and 9 bases from J; bases unmatched to any gene: 2. This CDR3 is built from 12 residues. In DNA, the CDR3 is TGTGCCAGCAGTTACGAGCGGGAAACGCAGTATTTT. It translates to CASSYERETQYF.

Within the sample, this clonotype is medium-sized (0.01 to 0.1%). J is TRBJ1-5 and V is TRBV7-9; D unresolved. From germline, CDR1 is SEHNR and CDR2 FQNEAQ (reference sequence). This CDR3 has 15 residues. Trimming stripped 1 base from V and 6 bases from J, with 13 bases between. CDR3 residues: CASSLGGGGRQPQHF. The CDR3 coding sequence is TGTGCCAGCAGCTTAGGGGGTGGAGGGCGTCAGCCCCAGCATTTT.

By sample share, this clonotype is large (0.1 to 1%). The CDR3 is CASSYGGWNTEAFF. The CDR3 DNA is TGTGCCAGCAGTTACGGGGGGTGGAACACTGAAGCTTTCTTT. The chain recombines TRBV6-6 with TRBJ1-1; maybe TRBD1 (5 bases). Deletions cut 2 bases from V and 1 base from J, with 8 bases between. This CDR3 has 14 amino acids. The germline CDR1 and CDR2 sequences are MNHNY and SVGAGI (reference sequence).

In its sample, this clonotype ranks as medium-sized. This chain links TRBV7-2 with TRBJ2-2; the match to TRBD1 covers 9 bases. Germline assignment: CDR1 SGHTA and CDR2 FQGNSA. This CDR3 has 16 amino acids. V was clipped by 5 bases and J by 0 bases; unmatched bases: 4. The CDR3 spells CASSLGQGPNTGELFF. For the CDR3, the DNA is TGTGCCAGCAGCCTCGGACAGGGGCCGAACACCGGGGAGCTGTTTTTT.

By share, this clonotype ranks as medium-sized (0.01 to 0.1%). The gene calls are TRBV5-1 and TRBJ2-2; 8 bases match TRBD1. After removal of 3 bases from V and 5 bases from J, the junction contained 3 bases not matched to a gene. The CDR3 totals 14 residues. The germline V gene encodes CDR1 SGHRS and CDR2 YFSETQ. This CDR3 reads CASSWTGRTGELFF. The CDR3, as DNA: TGCGCCAGCAGCTGGACAGGGCGGACCGGGGAGCTGTTTTTT. The full variable domain, rest sourced from reference TRBV5-1 and TRBJ2-2, is KAGVTQTPRYLIKTRGQQVTLSCSPISGHRSVSWYQQTPGQGLQFLFEYFSETQRNKGNFPGRFSGRQFSNSRSEMNVSTLELGDSALYLCASSWTGRTGELFFGEGSRLTVL.

By its share, this clonotype is medium-sized. CDR3 in amino acids: CAISSPGTGRYEQYF. In DNA form, the CDR3 reads TGTGCCATCAGCTCGCCAGGGACAGGGAGATACGAGCAGTACTTC. The chain is built from TRBV10-3 and TRBJ2-7, with 9 positions matching TRBD1. Germline V lookup: CDR1 ENHRY, CDR2 SYGVKD. The CDR3 totals 15 residues. The V and J ends lost 6 bases and 4 bases, in that order; junction bases with no gene match: 10.

Judged by abundance, this clonotype is medium-sized. The J gene is TRBJ2-3, the V gene TRBV11-3; 8 bases align to TRBD2. Trimming took 1 base from V and 5 from J; bases not matched to a gene: 5. This CDR3 comprises 15 residues. Germline CDR1 reads SGHNT; CDR2 reads YENEEA. For the CDR3, the DNA is TGTGCCAGCAGCTTAGGTAGCGGGAAAATAGATACGCAGTATTTT. It specifies CASSLGSGKIDTQYF.